The 20 T cell receptor beta chains reported below all come from one sample, sequenced in a study of technical replicates of blood from several donors. Only in-frame clones appear in the TCRdb table, and some are missing; sequencing was by immunoSEQ multiplex PCR. Seen here are some 75,000 clones, 90% to 98% observed once, and the top ten hold about 0.3%. The sample consisted of T cells isolated from PBMCs. Receptor source: a human donor in good health.

This chain connects TRBV6-1 to TRBJ1-1; D is perhaps TRBD1 (6 bases). Germline lookup yields CDR1 MNHNS and CDR2 SASEGT. Between the trimmed V and J ends, which lost 1 base and 2 bases, there was a span of 8 bases. This CDR3 spans 14 amino acids. The CDR3, as DNA: TGTGCCAGCAGTGAAGGACAGGCTAACACTGAAGCTTTCTTT. Translating it yields CASSEGQANTEAFF.

The chain is built from TRBV23-1 and TRBJ1-2; TRBD1 might be the D (5 bases). TRBV23-1 qualifies as an ORF whose function is uncertain. This CDR3 comprises 16 residues. Trimming removed 0 bases from V and 0 bases from J, with 11 bases in between. In DNA, the CDR3 is TGCGCCAGCAGTCAATCTAGGGAGGGACCTAACTATGGCTACACCTTC. As protein: CASSQSREGPNYGYTF.

The chain is built from TRBV4-1 and TRBJ2-7; D remains ambiguous. The germline V gene encodes CDR1 MGHRA and CDR2 YSYEKL. The CDR3 extends over 15 amino acids. V shed 3 bases and J shed 0 bases, with 12 bases lying between them. The CDR3, as DNA: TGCGCCAGCAGCCATGCAGTACAGAGCTCCTACGAGCAGTACTTC. Its translation: CASSHAVQSSYEQYF.

The chain recombines TRBV9 with TRBJ2-1; 7 bases fit TRBD1. V was clipped by 2 bases and J by 10 bases; unmatched bases: 6. The CDR3 has 13 residues. Looked up from germline, CDR1 is SGDLS and CDR2 is YYNGEE. The CDR3 DNA reads as TGTGCCAGCAGCGTCAGGGGGTGGGGAGAGCAGTTCTTC. Translating gives CASSVRGWGEQFF. Using reference TRBV9 and TRBJ2-1 for the parts outside the CDR3, the full variable domain is DSGVTQTPKHLITATGQRVTLRCSPRSGDLSVYWYQQSLDQGLQFLIQYYNGEERAKGNILERFSAQQFPDLHSELNLSSLELGDSALYFCASSVRGWGEQFFGPGTRLTVL.

The chain joins TRBV7-7 to TRBJ2-3, with D unclear. CDR3 length: 14 residues. The germline V gene encodes CDR1 SSHAT and CDR2 FNYEAQ (reference sequence). V lost 1 base to trimming and J lost 0 bases, with 5 bases between them. CDR3 nucleotides: TGTGCCAGCAGCTTAGGTCCGAGCACAGATACGCAGTATTTT. Amino acid sequence: CASSLGPSTDTQYF.

DNA for the CDR3: TGTGCCAGAGACGTACTTGGGACTACATCTTCCTACGAGCAGTACTTC. Its protein is CARDVLGTTSSYEQYF. The rearrangement uses TRBV6-6 and TRBJ2-7, with 7 nucleotides matching TRBD2. The CDR3 contains 16 residues. The V gene's germline CDR1 is MNHNY and CDR2 SVGAGI (reference sequence). V lost 9 bases to trimming and J lost 1 base; unmatched junction nucleotides: 15.

The CDR3 here is CASTTSGGPNEQFF. The DNA of the CDR3 is TGTGCCAGCACCACTAGCGGGGGGCCCAATGAGCAGTTCTTC. This chain connects TRBV18 to TRBJ2-1; 12 bases are shared with TRBD2. V trimming: 8 bases; J trimming: 6 bases; junction bases outside the gene matches: 5. CDR3 length: 14 residues. In germline, CDR1 is KGHSH, CDR2 LQKENI.

The chain joins TRBV4-2 to TRBJ1-1; 7 bases align to TRBD1. The V gene's germline CDR1 is LGHNA and CDR2 YNFKEQ. The CDR3 covers 15 residues. J gave up 1 base and V 2 bases, and 4 bases lay outside the gene matches. The chain's CDR3 is CASSQRQGQNTEAFF. CDR3 coding DNA: TGTGCCAGCAGCCAAAGACAGGGCCAGAACACTGAAGCTTTCTTT.

For the CDR3, the DNA is TGTGCCAGTAGTTCGGGACTAAACTATGGCTACACCTTC. Translating gives CASSSGLNYGYTF. The chain combines TRBV19 with TRBJ1-2, with D perhaps TRBD1 (5 bases). The ends were cut back, 5 bases at V and 2 bases at J, with 9 bases in the middle. Germline lookup yields CDR1 LNHDA and CDR2 SQIVND (reference sequence). The CDR3 extends over 13 amino acids. The full variable domain, completed using reference TRBV19 and TRBJ1-2, is DGGITQSPKYLFRKEGQNVTLSCEQNLNHDAMYWYRQDPGQGLRLIYYSQIVNDFQKGDIAEGYSVSREKKESFPLTVTSAQKNPTAFYLCASSSGLNYGYTFGSGTRLTVV.

This chain links TRBV6-6 with TRBJ1-2, with D possibly TRBD1 on 5 matching bases. This CDR3 has 14 residues. With 11 bases removed from V and 2 bases from J, the gap between germline ends came to 18 bases. The germline V gene encodes CDR1 MNHNY and CDR2 SVGAGI (reference sequence). This CDR3 is CAGTGTGGNYGYTF. The CDR3 DNA is TGTGCCGGCACGGGGACGGGAGGGAACTATGGCTACACCTTC.

The chain combines TRBV10-2 with TRBJ2-3, with TRBD1 matching 9 bases. This CDR3 has 13 residues. The trim removed 10 bases at V and 2 bases at J, leaving 4 bases unmatched. Looked up from germline, CDR1 is WSHSY and CDR2 is SAAADI. CDR3 bases: TGCGCCACTCGGGACAGGGTCACAGATACGCAGTATTTT. Translating it yields CATRDRVTDTQYF.

The V call is TRBV5-6, the J call TRBJ1-2; unclear D gene. The V end was cut by 0 bases, the J end by 7 bases, with 7 bases between. CDR1 is SGHDT, CDR2 YYEEEE, per germline. This CDR3 is built from 12 residues. CDR3 protein: CASSLAAGGYTF. The CDR3 coding sequence is TGTGCCAGCAGCTTGGCCGCAGGTGGCTACACCTTC.

The V gene is TRBV7-2, the J gene TRBJ2-3; D is ambiguous. The CDR3 is 13 residues long. Germline CDR1 is SGHTA and CDR2 is FQGNSA. With 4 bases removed from V and 2 bases from J, the gap between germline ends came to 7 bases. CDR3 sequence (DNA): TGTGCCAGCAGCTCTCCGTTCACAGATACGCAGTATTTT. Translation gives CASSSPFTDTQYF.

The chain couples TRBV2 to TRBJ2-7; D is possibly TRBD1 (6 bases). Germline lookup yields CDR1 SNHLY and CDR2 FYNNEI. The CDR3 extends over 14 amino acids. The V end was cut by 8 bases, the J end by 1 base, with 15 bases between. CDR3 DNA sequence: TGTGCCAGCTCGTTCCGGGACACTTCCTACGAGCAGTACTTC. Translating it yields CASSFRDTSYEQYF.

The rearrangement uses TRBV4-2 and TRBJ2-3, with TRBD2 matching over 7 bases. Germline CDR1 LGHNA, CDR2 YNFKEQ. CDR3 size: 18 residues. Trimming removed 2 bases from V and 6 bases from J; junction bases left unmatched: 17. The CDR3 sequence is CASSQTPLGEGISDTQYF. For the CDR3, the DNA is TGTGCCAGCAGCCAAACCCCCTTGGGGGAGGGCATTAGTGATACGCAGTATTTT.

The chain has TRBV6-1 and TRBJ2-7; a weak D match, TRBD1 (6 bases). CDR3 length equals 14 residues. V was pared by 0 bases and J by 5 bases, with 11 bases between. Germline V gene data show CDR1 as MNHNS and CDR2 as SASEGT. The CDR3 region is CASSEAGYRDEQYF. CDR3 nucleotides: TGTGCCAGCAGTGAAGCCGGGTACAGGGACGAGCAGTACTTC.

The V gene is TRBV27, the J gene TRBJ1-2; 9 bases match TRBD1. This CDR3 is 13 amino acids long. From germline, CDR1 is MNHEY and CDR2 SMNVEV (reference sequence). Germline trimming cut 6 bases from V and 4 bases from J; bases unmatched to any gene: 3. The CDR3 protein is CASSGQGIYGYTF. DNA of the CDR3: TGTGCCAGCAGCGGACAGGGGATCTATGGCTACACCTTC.

The V call is TRBV11-2, the J call TRBJ2-4, with D possibly matching TRBD2 (6 bases). CDR1 SGHAT and CDR2 FQNNGV come from the germline V gene. CDR3 size: 14 residues. Deletions cut 2 bases from V and 6 bases from J, with 11 bases between. CDR3 in amino acids: CASSLQASVNIQYF. As DNA, the CDR3 is TGTGCCAGCAGCTTACAGGCTAGCGTAAACATTCAGTACTTC.

V usage is TRBV4-3 and J usage is TRBJ2-7, with 7 bases identical to TRBD1. The CDR3 sequence is 15 residues long. Losses at the gene ends were 4 bases for V and 3 bases for J; bases not matched to a gene: 9. Germline V lookup: CDR1 LGHNA, CDR2 YSLEER. CDR3 sequence (DNA): TGCGCCAGCAGCCTTCTCTTACAGGGGAACTACGAGCAGTACTTC. It encodes CASSLLLQGNYEQYF.

This rearrangement joins TRBV29-1 to TRBJ1-2, with 9 bases that match TRBD1. J gave up 8 bases and V 4 bases, and 5 bases lay outside the gene matches. The CDR3 spans 12 residues. The germline V gene has CDR1 SQVTM and CDR2 ANQGSEA. CDR3 bases: TGCAGCGTTGGAGGACAGGGGTCCGGCTACACCTTC. Protein: CSVGGQGSGYTF.